These T cell receptor beta chains were read from a single sample in a study of radiotherapy plus CTLA-4 blockade in lung cancer. Some clones are missing from TCRdb's copy, which holds only in-frame ones; the method was immunoSEQ multiplex PCR. The repertoire holds about 28,000 clones, with 70% to 85% as singletons. This specimen consisted of peripheral blood, obtained from a patient treated with radiotherapy plus ipilimumab. Receptor source: a human donor with non-small cell lung cancer who had stable disease on radiotherapy plus ipilimumab. Both conserved end residues are part of each CDR3. The D gene is left open where the match is weak.

d_call | v_call | cdr3_aa
NA | TRBV4-1 | CASSQDRDTERATNEKLFF
NA | TRBV30 | CAWSGGQPNQPQHF
NA | TRBV2 | CASRGVAGPAGELFF
TRBD1 | TRBV7-2 | CASSLDRGGTEAFF
NA | TRBV19 | CASSRYLDYGYTF
NA | TRBV19 | CATHRGLLSNQPQHF
NA | TRBV7-9 | CASGGTIYF
NA | TRBV5-1 | CASSPEGMDGYTF
TRBD1 | TRBV7-9 | CASSPTTGNNEQFF
NA | TRBV5-8 | CASSLVQSSYNEQFF
NA | TRBV7-2 | CASSAGTGVTLEAFF
NA | TRBV6-5 | CASSPGRNSPLHF
TRBD2 | TRBV5-1 | CASSLSGGSGGRQETQYF
NA | TRBV5-6 | CASSVKYSNQPQHF
TRBD1 | TRBV6-5 | CASTPDRANTEAFF
TRBD2 | TRBV5-1 | CASSRGRGAADTQYF
NA | TRBV19 | CASSSGGGSFGAYGYTF
TRBD1 | TRBV6-4 | CASRAGTGGAFF
TRBD1 | TRBV4-3 | CASSQITGGFYEQYF
TRBD2 | TRBV19 | CASRLAGMAGELFF
NA | TRBV10-3 | CAISESTGLGNQPQHF
NA | TRBV5-5 | CASSLGPGDTEAFF
TRBD2 | TRBV27 | CASSLRLAGGRGETQYF
NA | TRBV14 | CASSQGLAGFGGYTF
NA | TRBV10-3 | CAISDRLYEQYF
NA | TRBV29-1 | CSVYQDVDQETQYF
NA | TRBV19 | CASQSFGSGELFF
NA | TRBV11-3 | CASSSSGEEAFF
TRBD1 | TRBV30 | CAWNTGGYYGYTF